This T cell receptor (beta chain) was sequenced for a study of cytomegalovirus exposure and HLA in healthy donors. Study-level background: In a previous analysis, around 110 million unique TCR beta sequences were found from 150 million to 200 million T cells.

CDR3 size: 14 residues. From germline, CDR1 is MDHEN and CDR2 SYDVKM. Trimming took 6 bases from V and 0 from J, leaving 12 bases between them. In the case of this clone: Antigen specificity is unknown.

Whole-study findings and limits: The investigators catalogued 150 or so TCR beta chains as cytomegalovirus-associated. From TCR beta sequences, most subjects' HLA-A and HLA-B alleles were reportedly predicted accurately. In a later analysis, TCR beta V- and J-gene trimming showed a link to a missense DCLRE1C variant.

PCR amplification relied on 60 Vbeta primers (plus 13 Jbeta primers). Sequencing was performed with immunoSEQ multiplex PCR; in TCRdb, only in-frame clones are kept and a portion is missing. Seen here are 200,000 or so clones, 75% to 85% observed once, and the top ten hold roughly 1.3%. Sequenced input: PBMCs. This receptor was obtained from a girl aged 5-17 years in good health and CMV-seronegative. The gene calls are TRBV28 and TRBJ2-7, with D uncertain. The CDR3 protein is CASRVSMDSYEQYF. CDR3 DNA sequence: TGTGCCAGCAGGGTTAGCATGGACTCCTACGAGCAGTACTTC. Drawing the rest from reference TRBV28 and TRBJ2-7, the complete variable domain is DVKVTQSSRYLVKRTGEKVFLECVQDMDHENMFWYRQDPGLGLRLIYFSYDVKMKEKGDIPEGYSVSREKKERFSLILESASTNQTSMYLCASRVSMDSYEQYFGPGTRLTVT.